Following are 18 T cell receptor beta chains from one sample sequenced in a study of CD8 T cells in ankylosing spondylitis. From the 5' RACE reads, TCRdb called clonotypes with MiXCR, one entry per CDR3 protein. Here the sample spans under 450,000 distinct CDR3 sequences, approximately 17% being singletons. Overall study results and limits: Blood of patients with ankylosing spondylitis appeared to be characterized by a TCR beta motif of several highly homologous variants.

For these receptors, no antigen is known. The sample taken for sequencing was blood, either unsorted or a sorted T cell fraction (not recorded which). These receptors were taken from a male donor with ankylosing spondylitis.

At least ten counts were recorded for this clonotype. The rearrangement uses TRBV4-1 and TRBJ2-2; unclear D gene. Deletions cut 6 bases from V and 0 bases from J, with 8 bases between. In germline, CDR1 is MGHRA, CDR2 YSYEKL. The CDR3 covers 14 residues. The CDR3 nucleotides read TGCGCCAGCAGAGAGTTTCCGAACACCGGGGAGCTGTTTTTT. It encodes CASREFPNTGELFF.

The chain joins TRBV20-1 to TRBJ2-1; TRBD1 matches at 8 bases. The CDR3 totals 16 residues. The germline CDR1 and CDR2 sequences are DFQATT and SNEGSKA (reference sequence). Losses at the gene ends were 5 bases for V and 13 bases for J; bases not matched to a gene: 22. The CDR3 DNA follows: TGCAGTGCTTCGACCTCGGGACAGGCTATCTTCGGGGCACAGTTCTTC. This codes for CSASTSGQAIFGAQFF.

In its sample, this clonotype was seen a few times. The genes are TRBV7-9 and TRBJ1-1; D not certain. V lost 5 bases to trimming and J lost 1 base, with 20 bases between them. The CDR3 sequence is 17 residues long. Germline CDR1 SEHNR, CDR2 FQNEAQ (reference sequence). The CDR3 is CASSPHPPLKGNTEAFF. The CDR3 DNA sequence: TGTGCCAGCAGCCCACATCCCCCTCTCAAGGGGAACACTGAAGCTTTCTTT.

The rearrangement uses TRBV4-1 and TRBJ1-1, with a weak D call TRBD1 (5 bases). The CDR3 runs to 16 residues. V was pared by 4 bases and J by 5 bases, with 20 bases between. CDR1 is MGHRA, CDR2 YSYEKL, per germline. Here the CDR3 reads CASSRNSYPGWTEAFF. Here the CDR3 DNA reads TGCGCCAGCAGCCGGAACTCTTACCCAGGGTGGACTGAAGCTTTCTTT.

V gene TRBV5-6 combines with J gene TRBJ1-2; weak D call: TRBD1 (5 bases). Trimming removed 4 bases from V and 0 bases from J, with 13 bases in between. The CDR3 covers 15 residues. CDR1 is SGHDT, CDR2 YYEEEE, per germline. The CDR3 region has the DNA TGTGCCAGCAGCCGGGACCTCTCAGCTAACTATGGCTACACCTTC. It translates to CASSRDLSANYGYTF.

This chain links TRBV30 with TRBJ2-7, with D possibly being TRBD2 (6 bases). The CDR3 consists of 12 residues. The V gene lost 3 bases and the J gene lost 7 bases, with 13 bases spanning the gap. Germline CDR1 is GTSNPN and CDR2 is SVGIG (reference sequence). CDR3 in DNA: TGTGCCTGGAGCCCTCGGAGGGAAGAGCAGTACTTC. The encoded protein is CAWSPRREEQYF.

This clonotype was recorded a few times. The chain uses TRBV12-3 or TRBV12-4 and TRBJ2-7; D unclear. The CDR3 is 13 amino acids. Trimming shortened V by 5 bases and J by 1 base, and 9 bases separated the two germline ends. This chain's CDR3 is CASSPRASYEQYF. The CDR3 DNA reads TGTGCCAGCAGTCCCCGGGCTTCCTACGAGCAGTACTTC.

This clonotype was recorded many times. The chain couples TRBV6-1 to TRBJ1-2; TRBD1 might be the D (5 bases). The CDR3 is made up of 14 amino acids. With 6 bases removed from V and 8 bases from J, the gap between germline ends came to 19 bases. In germline, CDR1 is MNHNS, CDR2 SASEGT. The CDR3 DNA follows: TGTGCCAGCAGCCGCGCCCGGGCCTCAGGGGGCTACACCTTC. Protein sequence: CASSRARASGGYTF.

The chain joins TRBV18 to TRBJ1-1; D remains unclear. The ends were cut back, 4 bases at V and 0 bases at J, with 15 bases in the middle. Per germline, CDR1 KGHSH and CDR2 LQKENI. The CDR3 consists of 16 residues. In DNA, the CDR3 is TGTGCCAGCTCACTATGGCCGACACAGATGAACACTGAAGCTTTCTTT. Its translation: CASSLWPTQMNTEAFF.

This sequence joins TRBV9 and TRBJ2-4; possible D gene TRBD2, 7 bases. Per the germline V gene, CDR1 is SGDLS and CDR2 is YYNGEE. Trimming cost V 0 bases and J 5 bases, with 21 bases left between them. The CDR3 runs to 18 residues. The CDR3 spells CASSVAMGGLAEQNIQYF. The CDR3 nucleotides are TGTGCCAGCAGCGTAGCTATGGGGGGGCTAGCGGAGCAAAACATTCAGTACTTC.

This clonotype was seen ten or more times. The rearrangement links TRBV5-1 to TRBJ1-1; no reliable D call. The CDR3 extends over 13 amino acids. Germline-derived CDR1 and CDR2 are SGHRS and YFSETQ. V shed 0 bases and J shed 0 bases, with 3 bases lying between them. Here the CDR3 reads CASSLEMNTEAFF. DNA of the CDR3: TGCGCCAGCAGCTTGGAGATGAACACTGAAGCTTTCTTT.

This clonotype has more than one count but fewer than ten. The CDR3 DNA reads TGCGCCAGCAGCCAAGAGGGTAGCGGGGGGCCCGACACCGGGGAGCTGTTTTTT. Amino acid sequence: CASSQEGSGGPDTGELFF. The rearrangement joins TRBV4-1 to TRBJ2-2, with 10 bases matching TRBD2. Germline CDR1 reads MGHRA; CDR2 reads YSYEKL. The ends lost 0 bases at V and 3 bases at J; junction bases unmatched: 7. This CDR3 is 18 amino acids long.

This chain uses TRBV20-1 with TRBJ1-4; D is undetermined. Germline values: CDR1 DFQATT, CDR2 SNEGSKA (reference sequence). The V gene lost 5 bases and the J gene lost 0 bases, with 10 bases spanning the gap. The CDR3 sequence is 14 residues long. For the CDR3, the DNA is TGCAGTGCTGAGCCAGTTGCAACTAATGAAAAACTGTTTTTT. Translated: CSAEPVATNEKLFF.

This clonotype has only a few counts. The CDR3 coding sequence is TGTGCCACCAGCAGAGGGGATAATGAGCAGTTCTTC. It yields the protein CATSRGDNEQFF. The chain joins TRBV15 to TRBJ2-1; unclear D gene. The ends were cut back, 1 base at V and 7 bases at J, with 5 bases in the middle. The CDR3 covers 12 residues. CDR1 is LNHNV and CDR2 is YYDKDF in the germline V gene (reference sequence).

This chain uses TRBV29-1 with TRBJ1-1, with D perhaps TRBD1 (5 bases). Trimming pared 6 bases from V and 2 bases from J, leaving 13 bases between. CDR1 SQVTM and CDR2 ANQGSEA come from the germline V gene. This CDR3 contains 13 residues. Here the CDR3 DNA reads TGCAGCGTCCTAACAGGTTTAAACACTGAAGCTTTCTTT. Translated, it gives CSVLTGLNTEAFF.

The rearrangement uses TRBV20-1 and TRBJ2-7; D could derive from TRBD1 or TRBD2 (5 bases each). CDR1 and CDR2 (germline): DFQATT, SNEGSKA (reference sequence). The CDR3 contains 14 residues. The V end lost 6 bases, the J end lost 2 bases, and 17 bases lay between the germline ends. The CDR3 DNA follows: TGCAGTGCACTAGAATTTGGACAACCCTACGAGCAGTACTTC. It encodes CSALEFGQPYEQYF.

The table lists this clonotype with a few counts. V is TRBV6-2 or TRBV6-3 and J is TRBJ2-2, with 8 nucleotides matching TRBD1. The germline V gene encodes CDR1 MNHEY and CDR2 SVGEGT. The CDR3 totals 15 residues. V lost 7 bases and J lost 0; bases outside the gene matches: 4. The DNA of the CDR3 is TGTGCCAGCAACCCGACAGGGGCGAACACCGGGGAGCTGTTTTTT. This translates into CASNPTGANTGELFF.

This clonotype was detected ten times or more. The rearrangement links TRBV20-1 to TRBJ2-5; the D gene could be TRBD1 or TRBD2 (5 bases each). The CDR3 has 14 residues. CDR1 and CDR2 (germline): DFQATT, SNEGSKA (reference sequence). Deletions cut 0 bases from V and 6 bases from J, with 14 bases between. This CDR3 is CSARDLGVGQTQYF. CDR3 nucleotide sequence: TGCAGTGCTAGAGATCTCGGGGTGGGACAGACCCAGTACTTC.